This TCR beta chain was identified during a study of T cells in Graves' hyperthyroidism and ophthalmopathy. Whole-study results and caveats: The model foresaw ophthalmopathy a median around seven months prior to onset.

The CDR3 totals 17 residues. CDR1 is KGHDR, CDR2 SFDVKD, per germline. Trimming took 3 bases from V and 0 from J; bases not matched to a gene: 7. Researchers amplified the TCR beta CDR3 regions from RNA transcripts. HTBI primers were used for first-round RT-PCR of the TCR CDR3. TCRdb fed the multiplex PCR reads into MiXCR, producing one record per CDR3 protein. This sample has approximately 370,000 distinct CDR3 sequences, with about 15% found just once. PBMCs were obtained from roughly 10 ml fresh peripheral blood. This clonotype was recorded at least ten times. Its target is unknown. The rearrangement links TRBV24-1 to TRBJ1-1; 9 bases are a match to TRBD1. This sequence originates from a young woman with Graves' hyperthyroidism that later progressed to Graves' ophthalmopathy. The sample was blood. CDR3 protein: CATSDPQGAVMNTEAFF. Written as DNA, the CDR3 is TGTGCCACCAGTGATCCACAGGGGGCGGTTATGAACACTGAAGCTTTCTTT.